Each of the 6 T cell receptor beta chains below was sequenced from the same sample in a study of CXCR3-negative and CXCR3-positive naive CD8 T cells (dated by TCRdb to the late 2010s). The sample was run on a NextSeq 550. The Human TCR Profiling Kit (MiLaboratory) was used to prepare UMI-labeled 5' RACE TRB cDNA libraries. TCRdb reprocessed the reads, reporting each CDR3 protein sequence once and no DNA. The sample table holds over 100,000 distinct CDR3 sequences. The top ten clones comprise just under 0.5% of the sample. Source material: naive CXCR3- CD8+ T cells from blood. The meaning of the sample's cell subset or site label: CD45RO-CCR7+CD27+CD95- naive CD8+ T cells lacking CXCR3 (TNR3-). These TCRs come from a human donor in good health. Some clones in this sample may be carry-over from other donors' samples.

This chain connects TRBV15 to TRBJ2-1; TCRdb selects TRBD2, and the lack of DNA leaves this call unchecked. This CDR3 comprises 15 residues. Germline loops: CDR1 LNHNV, CDR2 YYDKDF (reference sequence). CDR3 sequence reads: CATSTPGVRDNEQFF.

The V gene is TRBV4-1, the J gene TRBJ2-7; TCRdb reports TRBD2, a call that lacks DNA to check it against. Germline loops: CDR1 MGHRA, CDR2 YSYEKL. This CDR3 comprises 17 residues. The CDR3 sequence is CASSQSVLEAGGDEQYF.

The CDR3 is CSASDPYEQYF. This chain joins TRBV20-1 and TRBJ2-7. In germline, CDR1 is DFQATT, CDR2 SNEGSKA (reference sequence). The CDR3 sequence is 11 residues long.

This chain connects TRBV4-3 to TRBJ2-7; there is no DNA to check the TCRdb D call of TRBD1. The CDR3 has 13 amino acids. The germline V gene has CDR1 LGHNA and CDR2 YSLEER. The CDR3 sequence: CASSRTTAYEQYF.

CDR3 residues: CSVEDSREETQYF. The rearrangement joins TRBV29-1 to TRBJ2-5; TCRdb names TRBD1, which stays unverified in the absence of DNA. The CDR3 is 13 residues long. CDR1 and CDR2 from the germline V gene are SQVTM and ANQGSEA. Combining the CDR3 with reference TRBV29-1 and TRBJ2-5 gives the whole variable domain SAVISQKPSRDICQRGTSLTIQCQVDSQVTMMFWYRQQPGQSLTLIATANQGSEATYESGFVIDKFPISRPNLTFSTLTVSNMSPEDSSIYLCSVEDSREETQYFGPGTRLLVL.

The chain carries TRBV29-1 and TRBJ2-7; TCRdb gives TRBD1 as the D gene, but with no DNA this cannot be confirmed. CDR3 length: 13 residues. Per the germline V gene, CDR1 is SQVTM and CDR2 is ANQGSEA. CDR3 residues: CSIRQGTTSEQYF.